Listed here are 11 T cell receptor beta chains from one sample, sequenced in a study of blood T cell repertoires in COVID-19. Clones were sequenced by immunoSEQ multiplex PCR, and TCRdb holds only the in-frame ones, with some missing. The sample contains 150,000 to 200,000 clones, around four fifths of which appear only once. Sequenced material: PBMCs or T cells enriched from blood (not recorded which). These receptor sequences come from a woman aged 50 to 60 in a cohort exposed to, infected with or recovered from COVID-19 (not recorded which).

The CDR3 spells CASSSGTSPSTDTQYF. The CDR3, as DNA: TGCGCCAGCAGCTCCGGGACTAGTCCTAGCACAGATACGCAGTATTTT. This chain connects TRBV5-1 to TRBJ2-3, with 8 positions matching TRBD2. V was clipped by 3 bases and J by 0 bases; unmatched bases: 6. Germline values: CDR1 SGHRS, CDR2 YFSETQ. This CDR3 contains 16 residues.

V gene TRBV18 combines with J gene TRBJ2-2; the D gene is possibly TRBD2 (5 bases). The CDR3 length is 15 residues. Trimming shortened V by 2 bases and J by 2 bases, and 9 bases separated the two germline ends. Per the germline V gene, CDR1 is KGHSH and CDR2 is LQKENI. CDR3 protein: CASSPGLGNTGELFF. The DNA for the CDR3 is TGTGCCAGCTCACCAGGACTGGGAAACACCGGGGAGCTGTTTTTT.

This clone came up once. The rearrangement links TRBV5-1 to TRBJ2-7, with 8 bases lining up with TRBD1. CDR1 is SGHRS and CDR2 is YFSETQ in the germline V gene. The CDR3 runs 15 residues. The trim removed 0 bases at V and 6 bases at J, leaving 8 bases unmatched. Here the CDR3 reads CASSLGGTGTLEQYF. DNA of the CDR3: TGCGCCAGCAGCTTGGGGGGGACAGGAACCCTCGAGCAGTACTTC.

This clone was seen a single time. The chain couples TRBV19 to TRBJ1-5, with D perhaps TRBD1 (6 bases). The V end was cut by 4 bases, the J end by 5 bases, with 12 bases between. The germline CDR1 and CDR2 sequences are LNHDA and SQIVND (reference sequence). The CDR3 spans 14 residues. The CDR3 here is CASSSYAGDQPQHF. The CDR3, as DNA: TGTGCCAGTAGTAGTTACGCAGGGGATCAGCCCCAGCATTTT.

The CDR3 sequence: CASSIQGRQETQYF. The CDR3 DNA reads TGTGCCAGTAGTATTCAGGGGCGACAAGAGACCCAGTACTTC. The J gene is TRBJ2-5, the V gene TRBV19; tentatively, D is TRBD1 (6 bases). The CDR3 has 14 amino acids. Germline V lookup: CDR1 LNHDA, CDR2 SQIVND (reference sequence). Trimming removed 3 bases from V and 2 bases from J, with 10 bases in between.

This sequence joins TRBV19 and TRBJ2-2, with 9 bases identical to TRBD1. The length of the CDR3 is 17 residues. CDR1 and CDR2 (germline): LNHDA, SQIVND (reference sequence). Germline trimming cut 6 bases from V and 5 bases from J; bases unmatched to any gene: 13. The CDR3 region is CASRHFLTGGGTGELFF. The CDR3 bases are TGTGCCAGTAGACACTTTCTGACAGGGGGTGGGACCGGGGAGCTGTTTTTT.

The J gene is TRBJ1-2, the V gene TRBV19, with D perhaps matching TRBD1 (6 bases). This CDR3 contains 14 residues. V was trimmed by 2 bases and J by 4 bases, leaving 11 bases between them. Germline V gene data show CDR1 as LNHDA and CDR2 as SQIVND (reference sequence). The DNA of the CDR3 is TGTGCCAGTAGTATAACCCAGGGGCCCTATGGCTACACCTTC. Translation: CASSITQGPYGYTF.

Here the CDR3 DNA reads TGTGCCAGTAGTATAGATCTTGGGGGACTAGCGGTCGGGGCAGATACGCAGTATTTT. This translates into CASSIDLGGLAVGADTQYF. The V and J genes are TRBV19 and TRBJ2-3, with TRBD2 matching over 11 bases. V lost 0 bases, J lost 4 bases, and 12 bases stayed unmatched. Germline loops: CDR1 LNHDA, CDR2 SQIVND (reference sequence). The length of the CDR3 is 19 residues.

The V and J genes are TRBV28 and TRBJ1-2; D not resolved. The germline V and J ends were trimmed by 8 bases and 0 bases, with 10 bases remaining between them. Germline CDR1 and CDR2: MDHEN and SYDVKM. The CDR3 extends over 13 amino acids. The CDR3 reads CASLMRANYGYTF. In DNA form, the CDR3 reads TGTGCCAGCCTTATGCGTGCTAACTATGGCTACACCTTC.

This clone was picked up a small number of times. The gene calls are TRBV9 and TRBJ1-1, with unresolved D. Trimming pared 0 bases from V and 0 bases from J, leaving 9 bases between. The CDR3 sequence is 15 residues long. Per germline, CDR1 SGDLS and CDR2 YYNGEE. CDR3 DNA: TGTGCCAGCAGCGTAGCTCTAGCCATGAACACTGAAGCTTTCTTT. It yields the protein CASSVALAMNTEAFF.

This clone was seen just once. The rearrangement joins TRBV9 to TRBJ1-6, with D perhaps TRBD1 (5 bases). Trimming left V 3 bases short and J 7 bases short, with 17 bases between. Germline CDR1 SGDLS, CDR2 YYNGEE. The CDR3 runs 16 residues. The CDR3 spells CASSAPDIPANSPLHF. The CDR3 region has the DNA TGTGCCAGCAGCGCCCCGGACATCCCTGCGAATTCACCCCTCCACTTT.